This TCR beta chain was found in a study of early T cells in non-severe SARS-CoV-2 infection. The study's findings and limits: VDJdb matching favored anti-spike CD8 responses, missing private and CD4 specificities.

The library protocol tagged individual cDNA molecules with unique molecular identifiers. TCRdb itself ran the 5' RACE reads through MiXCR, one entry per CDR3 protein. The sample holds about 58,000 distinct CDR3 sequences, roughly an eighth seen once. The CDR3 is 13 amino acids. The germline gives CDR1 SQVTM, CDR2 ANQGSEA. Trimming stripped 6 bases from V and 0 bases from J, with 11 bases between. As for this clonotype: The antigen remains unidentified.

Sample: whole blood. This chain links TRBV29-1 with TRBJ1-2; possible D gene TRBD1, 5 bases. The TCR originated in an adult who was a healthcare worker with PCR-confirmed SARS-CoV-2 infection or an uninfected control (not recorded which). The CDR3 region is CSVSDSPNYGYTF. CDR3 nucleotide sequence: TGCAGCGTGTCAGACAGCCCTAACTATGGCTACACCTTC.